The 20 T cell receptor beta chains in this list originate from one sample, sequenced in a study of cytomegalovirus exposure and HLA in healthy donors. The primer mix had 60 Vbeta and 13 Jbeta primers. The repertoire was sequenced with immunoSEQ multiplex PCR; TCRdb's copy has only in-frame clones and lacks some. This table holds around 180,000 clones, 84% found once. The sequenced sample consisted of PBMCs. Receptors originate from a girl aged 5-17 years in good health and CMV-seropositive.

The V gene is TRBV2, the J gene TRBJ1-1, with D tentatively TRBD1 (6 bases). The CDR3 covers 13 residues. V lost 10 bases to trimming and J lost 5 bases, with 17 bases between them. The germline V gene encodes CDR1 SNHLY and CDR2 FYNNEI. The CDR3 spells CANGAQGWTEAFF. For the CDR3, the DNA is TGTGCCAACGGAGCACAGGGATGGACTGAAGCTTTCTTT.

The rearrangement uses TRBV6-1 and TRBJ2-3, with D unresolved. Trimming stripped 6 bases from V and 0 bases from J, with 13 bases between. Germline V gene sequence: CDR1 MNHNS, CDR2 SASEGT. This CDR3 region has 15 residues. The CDR3 loop reads CASRSTTKSTDTQYF. The DNA for the CDR3 is TGTGCCAGCAGATCAACTACAAAAAGCACAGATACGCAGTATTTT.

A few counts support this clone. The V gene is TRBV5-1, the J gene TRBJ2-3; D might be TRBD1 (5 bases). The CDR3 spans 14 residues. From germline, CDR1 is SGHRS and CDR2 YFSETQ. Trimming removed 0 bases from V and 4 bases from J, with 9 bases in between. CDR3 region: CASSLAAGSDTQYF. CDR3 DNA sequence: TGCGCCAGCAGCTTGGCGGCAGGGTCAGATACGCAGTATTTT.

The rearrangement links TRBV16 to TRBJ2-1; possible D gene TRBD1, 6 bases. The CDR3 covers 17 residues. CDR1 is KGHSY, CDR2 FQNENV, per germline. V lost 4 bases and J 5 bases, leaving 21 bases between the germline ends. The CDR3 sequence is CASSRRTDIIRDNEQFF. The CDR3 coding sequence is TGTGCCAGCAGCCGTCGGACAGATATTATTCGGGACAATGAGCAGTTCTTC.

A single count supports this clone. The chain carries TRBV27 and TRBJ1-2; a weak D match, TRBD1 (5 bases). Germline CDR1 reads MNHEY; CDR2 reads SMNVEV (reference sequence). The CDR3 spans 16 residues. V lost 5 bases to trimming and J lost 4 bases, with 20 bases between them. CDR3 bases: TGTGCCAGCAGTATACTCAAAGGGACTCTTTTCTATGGCTACACCTTC. Translated: CASSILKGTLFYGYTF.

This clone occurred a few times. The sample contains more than one DNA sequence encoding this CDR3. The chain employs TRBV18 and TRBJ1-1; the match to TRBD1 covers 7 bases. V lost 3 bases to trimming and J lost 0 bases; unmatched junction nucleotides: 1. The CDR3 extends over 14 amino acids. Germline values: CDR1 KGHSH, CDR2 LQKENI. CDR3 sequence (DNA): TGTGCCAGCTCACCGCAGGGGGTGAACACTGAAGCTTTCTTT. Its translation: CASSPQGVNTEAFF.

The chain combines TRBV2 with TRBJ2-3; the D is unclear. CDR1 and CDR2 (germline): SNHLY, FYNNEI. Trimming removed 9 bases at V and 7 bases at J, with 11 bases between. The CDR3 has 11 residues. CDR3 sequence (DNA): TGTGCCAGTTCTTTCGACAATACGCAGTATTTT. Its protein product is CASSFDNTQYF.

This clone was observed a single time. This rearrangement joins TRBV6-1 to TRBJ1-2, with 9 bases that match TRBD1. This CDR3 comprises 14 residues. CDR1 and CDR2 from the germline V gene are MNHNS and SASEGT. V shed 6 bases, J shed 4 bases, and the junction held 6 bases outside the gene matches. The CDR3 sequence: CASRTGTGPYGYTF. In DNA, the CDR3 is TGTGCCAGCAGAACCGGGACAGGGCCCTATGGCTACACCTTC.

V is TRBV7-9 and J is TRBJ2-7; 7 bases fit TRBD1. With V trimmed by 0 bases and J by 0 bases, 5 bases remained unmatched. CDR3 length: 16 amino acids. The germline gives CDR1 SEHNR, CDR2 FQNEAQ (reference sequence). The CDR3 bases are TGTGCCAGCAGCTTAGCGGCAGGGGGTTTCTCCTACGAGCAGTACTTC. The encoded protein is CASSLAAGGFSYEQYF.

The chain links TRBV7-2 to TRBJ1-2, with TRBD1 identical over 9 bases. This CDR3 has 15 residues. J gave up 3 bases and V 3 bases, and 5 bases lay outside the gene matches. Germline CDR1 is SGHTA and CDR2 is FQGNSA. CDR3 bases: TGTGCCAGCAGCTTCCCGGGACAGGGTCACTATGGCTACACCTTC. It encodes CASSFPGQGHYGYTF.

The sample holds a few counts of this clone. CDR3 nucleotides: TGCAGCGTTGAAGGGCGGGGGGCCCCATACAATGAGCAGTTCTTC. Translating it yields CSVEGRGAPYNEQFF. The chain employs TRBV29-1 and TRBJ2-1; 8 bases agree with TRBD2. The J segment lost 4 bases and the V segment lost 1 base, leaving 6 bases of the junction unmatched. The germline V gene encodes CDR1 SQVTM and CDR2 ANQGSEA. The length of the CDR3 is 15 residues.

This clone was observed a single time. CDR3 sequence: CAWRVPLAGRTDTQYF. The CDR3 DNA reads TGTGCCTGGAGGGTTCCACTAGCGGGACGCACAGATACGCAGTATTTT. This chain uses TRBV30 with TRBJ2-3, with 10 bases that match TRBD2. Germline loops: CDR1 GTSNPN, CDR2 SVGIG (reference sequence). Unmatched junction bases numbered 7, after V lost 3 bases and J lost 1 base. The CDR3 consists of 16 residues.

The V and J genes are TRBV18 and TRBJ1-1; 9 bases line up with TRBD1. With V trimmed by 2 bases and J by 6 bases, 13 bases remained unmatched. The germline gives CDR1 KGHSH, CDR2 LQKENI. The CDR3 contains 17 residues. CDR3 DNA: TGTGCCAGCTCACCAAATGTGGGGAGACAGGGGGTCGCTGAAGCTTTCTTT. Amino acid sequence: CASSPNVGRQGVAEAFF.

The chain links TRBV5-1 to TRBJ2-1; D gene unclear. V dropped 0 bases and J dropped 0 bases, with 10 bases sitting between them. The CDR3 length is 16 residues. Per germline, CDR1 SGHRS and CDR2 YFSETQ. The CDR3 spells CASSLGTSSSYNEQFF. The DNA for the CDR3 is TGCGCCAGCAGCTTGGGTACTTCGAGCTCCTACAATGAGCAGTTCTTC.

Turning to this clone: Without the conserved terminal phenylalanine or tryptophan, this CDR3 likely stems from a read error. This rearrangement joins TRBV7-8 to TRBJ1-6; 7 bases fit TRBD1. V lost 5 bases to trimming and J lost 10 bases; unmatched junction nucleotides: 8. Germline values: CDR1 SGHVS, CDR2 FQNEAQ. The CDR3 is 14 residues long. As DNA, the CDR3 is TGTGCCAGCAGCGCAACAGGGGCAGACTCACCCCTCCACCTT. It is translated as CASSATGADSPLHL.

The J gene is TRBJ2-1, the V gene TRBV7-8; the match to TRBD2 covers 12 bases. V lost 7 bases, J lost 5 bases, and 6 bases stayed unmatched. Germline CDR1 and CDR2: SGHVS and FQNEAQ. The CDR3 has 15 amino acids. The CDR3 DNA reads as TGTGCCAGCACCGAACTAGCGGGGGGTAACAATGAGCAGTTCTTC. Protein product: CASTELAGGNNEQFF.

The rearrangement joins TRBV7-3 to TRBJ1-5; the D gene is possibly TRBD1 (5 bases). The V gene's germline CDR1 is SGHTA and CDR2 FQGTGA. The CDR3 has 16 amino acids. V lost 5 bases to trimming and J lost 7 bases, with 21 bases between them. CDR3 bases: TGTGCCAGCAGCCAGGGCACAGCCCTGATGGGGCAGCCCCAGCATTTT. Its translation: CASSQGTALMGQPQHF.

The table lists this clone with a few counts. The rearrangement uses TRBV5-4 and TRBJ1-1; D not certain. The germline CDR1 and CDR2 sequences are SGHNT and YYREEE (reference sequence). Trimming pared 0 bases from V and 0 bases from J, leaving 3 bases between. The CDR3 spans 13 residues. Here the CDR3 reads CASSLAVNTEAFF. The CDR3 DNA follows: TGTGCCAGCAGCTTGGCGGTGAACACTGAAGCTTTCTTT.

Within the sample, this clone is medium-sized. The rearrangement links TRBV6-4 to TRBJ2-6, with TRBD2 as a possible D gene (5 bases). CDR1 MRHNA and CDR2 SNTAGT come from the germline V gene. The CDR3 is made up of 16 amino acids. Trimming pared 6 bases from V and 3 bases from J, leaving 15 bases between. CDR3 amino acids: CASSPAGVSGANVLTF. As DNA, the CDR3 is TGTGCCAGCAGCCCCGCGGGCGTGAGTGGGGCCAACGTCCTGACTTTC.

The V gene is TRBV18, the J gene TRBJ1-1; 7 bases fit TRBD1. The junction had 10 bases not matched to a gene; V was cut back by 6 bases and J by 0 bases. Germline V gene sequence: CDR1 KGHSH, CDR2 LQKENI. There are 16 residues in the CDR3. This chain's CDR3 is CASSPNPRGMNTEAFF. The CDR3 nucleotides read TGTGCCAGCTCCCCAAACCCCAGGGGGATGAACACTGAAGCTTTCTTT.